This entry lists 28 T cell receptor beta chains sequenced from one sample in a study of T cells in Graves' hyperthyroidism and ophthalmopathy. RNA transcripts served as the template for amplifying TCR beta CDR3 regions. HTBI primers were the set used in a first-round RT-PCR of the TCR CDR3. TCRdb recomputed calls from the multiplex PCR reads with MiXCR, one row per CDR3 protein. The sample has approximately 210,000 distinct CDR3 sequences, more than 15% seen once. Sequenced sample: blood. Receptor source: a man aged 50-60 years with Graves' hyperthyroidism.

To note about this clonotype: With a much larger clone just one base away, this may be a read error. V and J are TRBV10-3 and TRBJ2-3; 10 bases agree with TRBD2. This CDR3 contains 15 residues. Germline V CDR1 and CDR2: ENHRY, SYGVKD. CDR3 DNA: TGTGCCATGGCGGCGGCTAGCGGGAGAGGAGATATGCAGTATTTT. Residues: CAMAAASGRGDMQYF.

The chain joins TRBV4-1 to TRBJ1-3, with 7 bases fitting TRBD1. With 1 base clipped from V and 0 bases from J, the junction kept 6 bases outside the gene matches. CDR1 MGHRA and CDR2 YSYEKL come from the germline V gene. The CDR3 consists of 17 residues. For the CDR3, the DNA is TGCGCCAGCAGCCAAGCAGGGACAGCGAGCTCTGGAAACACCATATATTTT. Protein product: CASSQAGTASSGNTIYF.

This clonotype has only a few counts. This chain connects TRBV11-2 to TRBJ2-7; D is perhaps TRBD2 (5 bases). In germline, CDR1 is SGHAT, CDR2 FQNNGV. Trimming shortened V by 6 bases and J by 4 bases, and 19 bases separated the two germline ends. CDR3 size: 15 residues. The CDR3 DNA reads TGTGCCAGCAGACCGGCCGGACTGGGCCGTTACGAGCAGTACTTC. Protein product: CASRPAGLGRYEQYF.

The chain carries TRBV20-1 and TRBJ2-7; 13 bases agree with TRBD2. The length of the CDR3 is 18 residues. With V trimmed by 3 bases and J by 3 bases, 14 bases remained unmatched. CDR1 and CDR2 from the germline V gene are DFQATT and SNEGSKA (reference sequence). This CDR3 reads CSASTRTSGSFKHYEQYF. For the CDR3, the DNA is TGCAGTGCTAGCACCAGGACTAGCGGGAGTTTCAAGCACTACGAGCAGTACTTC.

This clonotype was picked up many times. The genes are TRBV2 and TRBJ2-5; D is possibly TRBD1 or TRBD2 (5 bases each). V gave up 7 bases and J gave up 5 bases, with 14 bases separating them. The CDR3 has 13 amino acids. The germline V gene encodes CDR1 SNHLY and CDR2 FYNNEI. The CDR3 bases are TGTGCCAGCAATCTCGGCAGGGAGGAGACCCAGTACTTC. Its translation is CASNLGREETQYF.

The chain couples TRBV6-2 or TRBV6-3 to TRBJ2-3; 8 nucleotides align to TRBD2. Per the germline V gene, CDR1 is MNHEY and CDR2 is SVGEGT. The junction had 13 bases not matched to a gene; V was cut back by 5 bases and J by 0 bases. The CDR3 loop spans 18 amino acids. The CDR3 DNA sequence: TGTGCCAGCAGTGCCCAGGACAGAGGACTAGCTAGCACAGATACGCAGTATTTT. The encoded protein is CASSAQDRGLASTDTQYF.

The V and J genes are TRBV30 and TRBJ2-3, with D possibly being TRBD1 or TRBD2 (6 bases each). Germline CDR1 and CDR2: GTSNPN and SVGIG (reference sequence). CDR3 length equals 14 residues. Trimming removed 0 bases from V and 7 bases from J, with 14 bases in between. Here the CDR3 DNA reads TGTGCCTGGAGTGTAAGGGGGGCGAGGAATACGCAGTATTTT. Its translation is CAWSVRGARNTQYF.

This clonotype was picked up many times. The chain employs TRBV28 and TRBJ1-4; D gene unclear. Germline CDR1 is MDHEN and CDR2 is SYDVKM. Trimming took 2 bases from V and 8 from J, leaving 12 bases between them. The CDR3 extends over 14 amino acids. Here the CDR3 DNA reads TGTGCCAGCAGTTTACCACAAATTGGGGAAAAACTGTTTTTT. Translated: CASSLPQIGEKLFF.

Ten or more counts support this clonotype. The J gene is TRBJ2-1, the V gene TRBV6-1; perhaps D is TRBD1 or TRBD2 (6 bases each). V gave up 3 bases and J gave up 7 bases, with 10 bases separating them. This CDR3 spans 13 amino acids. CDR1 and CDR2 from the germline V gene are MNHNS and SASEGT. CDR3 DNA: TGTGCCAGCAGTGACAGGGGAGGTAATGAGCAGTTCTTC. Protein product: CASSDRGGNEQFF.

This CDR3 reads CATSGPPSGNTGELFF. The CDR3 DNA reads TGTGCCACCAGTGGTCCCCCTAGCGGGAACACCGGGGAGCTGTTTTTT. The chain combines TRBV24-1 with TRBJ2-2; TRBD2 aligns across 7 bases. Germline CDR1 KGHDR, CDR2 SFDVKD. The V and J ends lost 5 bases and 1 base, in that order; junction bases with no gene match: 6. The CDR3 spans 16 residues.

This clonotype was seen repeatedly, ten times or more. V gene TRBV29-1 combines with J gene TRBJ1-1; TRBD1 is a possible D gene (6 bases). V lost 6 bases to trimming and J lost 4 bases, with 15 bases between them. The CDR3 loop spans 13 amino acids. Per the germline V gene, CDR1 is SQVTM and CDR2 is ANQGSEA. CDR3 in amino acids: CSVTGSGATEAFF. In DNA form, the CDR3 reads TGCAGCGTGACCGGGTCAGGGGCCACTGAAGCTTTCTTT.

This clonotype was counted ten times or more. The chain's CDR3 is CSASRTSGRSDGNEQFF. In DNA, the CDR3 is TGCAGTGCTAGTCGGACTAGCGGGAGGTCTGACGGGAATGAGCAGTTCTTC. The gene calls are TRBV20-1 and TRBJ2-1; 14 nucleotides line up with TRBD2. In germline, CDR1 is DFQATT, CDR2 SNEGSKA (reference sequence). The CDR3 loop spans 17 amino acids. The V segment lost 3 bases and the J segment 7 bases; nucleotides outside the gene matches: 11.

This clonotype turned up a few times. The genes are TRBV9 and TRBJ2-1, with a tentative D call TRBD2 (6 bases). Germline V gives CDR1 SGDLS, CDR2 YYNGEE. V was trimmed by 0 bases and J by 6 bases, leaving 19 bases between them. CDR3 length: 17 residues. The CDR3 DNA is TGTGCCAGCAGCGTAGGAGACCCGGGAGCGACGTTCAATGAGCAGTTCTTC. It translates to CASSVGDPGATFNEQFF.

V gene TRBV7-9 combines with J gene TRBJ1-1; D remains unclear. V lost 1 base, J lost 5 bases, and 8 bases lay in between. This CDR3 has 13 residues. The germline CDR1 and CDR2 sequences are SEHNR and FQNEAQ (reference sequence). The CDR3 DNA sequence: TGTGCCAGCAGCTTAGACCAGCTAACTGAAGCTTTCTTT. This sequence encodes CASSLDQLTEAFF. Looking up the rest from reference TRBV7-9 and TRBJ1-1 gives the full variable domain: DTGVSQNPRHKITKRGQNVTFRCDPISEHNRLYWYRQTLGQGPEFLTYFQNEAQLEKSRLLSDRFSAERPKGSFSTLEIQRTEQGDSAMYLCASSLDQLTEAFFGQGTRLTVV.

The sample holds many counts of this clonotype. The CDR3 DNA is TGCGCCAGCAGCTTGCAGGTAGCGGGGGACAATGAGCAGTTCTTC. It is translated as CASSLQVAGDNEQFF. The chain links TRBV5-1 to TRBJ2-1; 9 nucleotides align to TRBD2. With V trimmed by 1 base and J by 5 bases, 4 bases remained unmatched. Germline CDR1 SGHRS, CDR2 YFSETQ. The CDR3 loop spans 15 amino acids.

This rearrangement joins TRBV4-1 to TRBJ2-2; 9 bases are a match to TRBD1. CDR3 length: 15 residues. Germline CDR1 is MGHRA and CDR2 is YSYEKL. The V and J ends lost 3 bases and 6 bases, in that order; junction bases with no gene match: 5. CDR3 in amino acids: CASSQDRGFPGELFF. For the CDR3, the DNA is TGCGCCAGCAGCCAGGACAGGGGATTTCCCGGGGAGCTGTTTTTT.

V is TRBV11-3 and J is TRBJ2-1, with TRBD2 identical over 9 bases. The CDR3 runs to 16 residues. V lost 5 bases, J lost 2 bases, and 7 bases stayed unmatched. The germline V gene has CDR1 SGHNT and CDR2 YENEEA. CDR3 nucleotide sequence: TGTGCCAGCAGCCCGATCTCTAGCGGGGCCTACAATGAGCAGTTCTTC. Protein product: CASSPISSGAYNEQFF.

The gene calls are TRBV29-1 and TRBJ2-3; 10 bases are shared with TRBD1. J was trimmed by 5 bases and V by 6 bases; bases with no gene match: 8. The germline V gene has CDR1 SQVTM and CDR2 ANQGSEA. The CDR3 is 14 residues long. CDR3 nucleotides: TGCAGCGTGGCCGGGACAGGGGATATAGATACGCAGTATTTT. This sequence encodes CSVAGTGDIDTQYF.

The chain combines TRBV19 with TRBJ2-7; either TRBD1 or TRBD2 may supply D (7 bases each). Germline values: CDR1 LNHDA, CDR2 SQIVND (reference sequence). V dropped 3 bases and J dropped 3 bases, with 27 bases sitting between them. The CDR3 has 19 amino acids. DNA for the CDR3: TGTGCCAGTAGTATTCAGGGAGGGGGCAGGGGGTTTCAGCGCTACGAGCAGTACTTC. Its translation: CASSIQGGGRGFQRYEQYF.

The genes are TRBV30 and TRBJ1-1; TRBD1 matches at 7 bases. J gave up 3 bases and V 4 bases, and 5 bases lay outside the gene matches. The CDR3 covers 13 residues. Germline V gene sequence: CDR1 GTSNPN, CDR2 SVGIG (reference sequence). The CDR3 region has the DNA TGTGCCTGGACCCTGGGACAGTACACTGAAGCTTTCTTT. Its translation is CAWTLGQYTEAFF.

This clonotype was seen only a few times. This rearrangement joins TRBV28 to TRBJ2-7; TRBD2 agrees at 10 bases. V was pared by 2 bases and J by 3 bases, with 4 bases of the junction left unmatched. Germline lookup yields CDR1 MDHEN and CDR2 SYDVKM. The CDR3 has 15 residues. CDR3 in DNA: TGTGCCAGCAGTTTAGCACCTAGCGGGAGCTACGAGCAGTACTTC. Amino acid sequence: CASSLAPSGSYEQYF.

The chain couples TRBV30 to TRBJ2-2; 7 bases agree with TRBD1. Germline V lookup: CDR1 GTSNPN, CDR2 SVGIG (reference sequence). With V trimmed by 0 bases and J by 6 bases, 7 bases remained unmatched. This CDR3 region has 15 residues. CDR3: CAWSVVTGKAGELFF. As DNA, the CDR3 is TGTGCCTGGAGTGTAGTGACAGGGAAGGCCGGGGAGCTGTTTTTT.

Only a few counts were recorded for this clonotype. CDR3 sequence (DNA): TGTGCCAGTAGTATAGTCGGCCTAGATGTTGACACCGGGGAGCTGTTTTTT. Translation: CASSIVGLDVDTGELFF. The rearrangement links TRBV19 to TRBJ2-2; D remains ambiguous. This CDR3 is 17 amino acids long. Germline assignment: CDR1 LNHDA and CDR2 SQIVND (reference sequence). V dropped 1 base and J dropped 3 bases, with 15 bases sitting between them.

Ten or more counts support this clonotype. The gene calls are TRBV18 and TRBJ1-1; no clear D gene. The CDR3 has 12 amino acids. V dropped 11 bases and J dropped 2 bases, with 12 bases sitting between them. Germline V lookup: CDR1 KGHSH, CDR2 LQKENI. The CDR3 sequence is CAARQSNTEAFF. The DNA for the CDR3 is TGTGCCGCACGGCAGTCCAACACTGAAGCTTTCTTT.

Ten or more counts support this clonotype. The chain recombines TRBV15 with TRBJ1-1, with TRBD1 identical over 9 bases. Per the germline V gene, CDR1 is LNHNV and CDR2 is YYDKDF (reference sequence). V trimming: 6 bases; J trimming: 6 bases; junction bases outside the gene matches: 8. The CDR3 runs 14 residues. The CDR3 DNA reads as TGTGCCACCAGAGTAGGACAGGGGATGGCTGAAGCTTTCTTT. This translates into CATRVGQGMAEAFF.

This clonotype came up many times. This chain uses TRBV28 with TRBJ1-4; D might be TRBD1 (6 bases). There are 14 residues in the CDR3. V was clipped by 3 bases and J by 5 bases, with 10 bases between them. In germline, CDR1 is MDHEN, CDR2 SYDVKM. CDR3 bases: TGTGCCAGCAGTTTGGCAGGGACAAATGAAAAACTGTTTTTT. It encodes CASSLAGTNEKLFF.

This clonotype was seen many times. The chain is built from TRBV6-2 or TRBV6-3 and TRBJ2-3, with D tentatively TRBD2 (6 bases). The CDR3 has 18 residues. V was shortened by 3 bases and J by 6 bases, with 25 bases between the two germline ends. From germline, CDR1 is MNHEY and CDR2 SVGEGT. The CDR3 DNA reads as TGTGCCAGCAGTTATCGACTGTGGGAGCGGGTCACTCGGGATACGCAGTATTTT. It translates to CASSYRLWERVTRDTQYF.

The chain has TRBV5-4 and TRBJ1-1; 11 nucleotides align to TRBD1. Germline V gives CDR1 SGHNT, CDR2 YYREEE (reference sequence). The junction had 8 bases not matched to a gene; V was cut back by 7 bases and J by 0 bases. CDR3 length: 16 amino acids. The CDR3 reads CASAPGTGGLNTEAFF. The CDR3 bases are TGTGCCAGCGCACCCGGGACAGGGGGTCTGAACACTGAAGCTTTCTTT.